These T cell receptor beta chains were read from a single sample in a study of T cell repertoires in cytomegalovirus infection. Each CDR3 protein gets one entry after TCRdb re-called the reads with MiXCR. The sample lists hundreds of thousands of distinct CDR3 sequences, about 39% seen once, with about 39% in the top ten. Which antigens these TCRs recognize remains unknown. Here the sequenced sample was cultured PBMCs, taken from culture after CMV antigen stimulation. Receptors were obtained from a human donor in good health (CMV status not recorded). Some clones in this sample may be carry-over from other donors' samples. CDR3s include the opening cysteine and the closing phenylalanine or tryptophan. Fields, in order: J gene, clone size, D gene, V gene, CDR3 protein, CDR3 DNA. D genes are given only for firm matches. Rows give clone size only sometimes, using once, few, many, or a class for an expanded clone.

j_gene: TRBJ1-5
abundance: -
d_gene: -
v_gene: TRBV6-1
CDR3aa: CASSELVVMGNQPQHF
CDR3nt: TGTGCCAGCAGTGAGCTCGTGGTCATGGGCAATCAGCCCCAGCATTTT

j_gene: TRBJ2-7
abundance: -
d_gene: -
v_gene: TRBV19
CDR3aa: CASSIGRGQTYEQYF
CDR3nt: TGTGCCAGTAGTATAGGGAGGGGGCAGACCTACGAGCAGTACTTC

j_gene: TRBJ2-1
abundance: -
d_gene: -
v_gene: TRBV6-2/TRBV6-3
CDR3aa: CASSPMGSKQTNRKYNEQFF
CDR3nt: TGTGCCAGCAGCCCCATGGGGTCGAAGCAGACCAACCGAAAATACAATGAGCAGTTCTTC

j_gene: TRBJ2-5
abundance: -
d_gene: -
v_gene: TRBV20-1
CDR3aa: CSARAGSTTKTQYF
CDR3nt: TGCAGTGCTAGAGCGGGGTCCACCACGAAGACCCAGTACTTC

j_gene: TRBJ2-5
abundance: -
d_gene: -
v_gene: TRBV15
CDR3aa: CATSRDPQETQYF
CDR3nt: TGTGCCACCAGCAGAGATCCCCAAGAGACCCAGTACTTC

j_gene: TRBJ2-3
abundance: many
d_gene: -
v_gene: TRBV20-1
CDR3aa: CSARGEGTDTQYF
CDR3nt: TGCAGTGCTAGGGGGGAGGGCACAGATACGCAGTATTTT

j_gene: TRBJ1-1
abundance: -
d_gene: -
v_gene: TRBV7-9
CDR3aa: CASSSDRYGNTEAFF
CDR3nt: TGTGCCAGCAGCTCGGACCGTTATGGGAACACTGAAGCTTTCTTT

j_gene: TRBJ1-2
abundance: -
d_gene: TRBD1
v_gene: TRBV27
CDR3aa: CASSPSTGYGYTF
CDR3nt: TGTGCCAGCAGTCCCTCGACAGGGTATGGCTACACCTTC

j_gene: TRBJ2-5
abundance: -
d_gene: -
v_gene: TRBV7-9
CDR3aa: CASSLGTAKKETQYF
CDR3nt: TGTGCCAGCAGCTTAGGGACAGCTAAAAAAGAGACCCAGTACTTC

j_gene: TRBJ2-3
abundance: many
d_gene: -
v_gene: TRBV6-1
CDR3aa: CASSLPTWGTDTQYF
CDR3nt: TGTGCCAGCAGTCTCCCGACGTGGGGCACAGATACGCAGTATTTT

j_gene: TRBJ2-1
abundance: -
d_gene: TRBD1
v_gene: TRBV7-2
CDR3aa: CASSLQGVSSSYNEQFF
CDR3nt: TGTGCCAGCAGCTTACAGGGGGTGAGTTCATCCTACAATGAGCAGTTCTTC

j_gene: TRBJ2-1
abundance: -
d_gene: -
v_gene: TRBV7-6
CDR3aa: CASSAPSAGTPWGDNEQFF
CDR3nt: TGTGCCAGCAGCGCGCCCAGTGCCGGGACTCCTTGGGGGGACAATGAGCAGTTCTTC

j_gene: TRBJ2-5
abundance: many
d_gene: TRBD1
v_gene: TRBV7-2
CDR3aa: CASSSQGETQYF
CDR3nt: TGTGCCAGCAGCTCACAGGGGGAGACCCAGTACTTC

j_gene: TRBJ2-7
abundance: few
d_gene: -
v_gene: TRBV7-2
CDR3aa: CASSLDGWKGFEQYF
CDR3nt: TGTGCCAGCAGCTTAGATGGCTGGAAGGGGTTCGAGCAGTACTTC

j_gene: TRBJ2-3
abundance: few
d_gene: -
v_gene: TRBV7-8
CDR3aa: CASSLLPATSTDTQYF
CDR3nt: TGTGCCAGCAGCTTACTCCCGGCCACTAGCACAGATACGCAGTATTTT

j_gene: TRBJ2-5
abundance: -
d_gene: TRBD2
v_gene: TRBV5-4
CDR3aa: CASSKRSGGLQETQYF
CDR3nt: TGTGCCAGCAGCAAACGTAGCGGGGGCCTCCAAGAGACCCAGTACTTC

j_gene: TRBJ2-7
abundance: -
d_gene: -
v_gene: TRBV18
CDR3aa: CASSTDHYEQYF
CDR3nt: TGTGCCAGCTCGACAGACCATTACGAGCAGTACTTC

j_gene: TRBJ1-2
abundance: -
d_gene: TRBD1
v_gene: TRBV7-1
CDR3aa: CASSPLPTGTGNSDYGYTF
CDR3nt: TGTGCCAGCAGCCCTTTACCGACCGGGACAGGCAACAGCGACTATGGCTACACCTTC

j_gene: TRBJ2-3
abundance: few
d_gene: -
v_gene: TRBV12-3/TRBV12-4
CDR3aa: CASSRRIGLTTDTQYF
CDR3nt: TGTGCCAGCAGCAGAAGGATAGGACTAACCACAGATACGCAGTATTTT

j_gene: TRBJ1-1
abundance: -
d_gene: -
v_gene: TRBV6-2/TRBV6-3
CDR3aa: CASSLTQGTAFF
CDR3nt: TGTGCCAGCAGCCTAACACAGGGAACAGCTTTCTTT

j_gene: TRBJ1-5
abundance: -
d_gene: -
v_gene: TRBV28
CDR3aa: CASLRGRQPQHF
CDR3nt: TGTGCCAGCCTCCGGGGGCGTCAGCCCCAGCATTTT

j_gene: TRBJ2-5
abundance: -
d_gene: TRBD2
v_gene: TRBV7-2
CDR3aa: CASSRGLSQETQYF
CDR3nt: TGTGCCAGCAGCCGGGGACTATCCCAAGAGACCCAGTACTTC

j_gene: TRBJ2-7
abundance: -
d_gene: -
v_gene: TRBV7-6
CDR3aa: CASSLALLGGGAYEQYF
CDR3nt: TGTGCCAGCAGCTTGGCCCTATTGGGGGGAGGCGCCTACGAGCAGTACTTC

j_gene: TRBJ2-3
abundance: -
d_gene: TRBD2
v_gene: TRBV6-8
CDR3aa: CASSKNSGRIEDTQYF
CDR3nt: TGTGCCAGCAGTAAGAATAGCGGGAGGATAGAAGATACGCAGTATTTT

j_gene: TRBJ2-7
abundance: many
d_gene: TRBD2
v_gene: TRBV18
CDR3aa: CASSPGTSGYEQYF
CDR3nt: TGTGCCAGCTCACCGGGGACTAGTGGCTACGAGCAGTACTTC

j_gene: TRBJ2-7
abundance: -
d_gene: TRBD1
v_gene: TRBV6-6
CDR3aa: CASSLGGQGPSEQYF
CDR3nt: TGTGCCAGCTCGCTGGGGGGACAGGGTCCTTCCGAGCAGTACTTC

j_gene: TRBJ1-1
abundance: few
d_gene: -
v_gene: TRBV9
CDR3aa: CASSVGGYGTEAFF
CDR3nt: TGTGCCAGCAGCGTAGGAGGGTATGGCACTGAAGCTTTCTTT

j_gene: TRBJ2-7
abundance: -
d_gene: -
v_gene: TRBV6-1
CDR3aa: CASSTRVSSYEQYF
CDR3nt: TGTGCCAGCAGTACCAGGGTGAGCTCCTACGAGCAGTACTTC

j_gene: TRBJ1-5
abundance: many
d_gene: -
v_gene: TRBV7-8
CDR3aa: CASSFIQGDQPQHF
CDR3nt: TGTGCCAGCAGCTTTATCCAGGGAGATCAGCCCCAGCATTTT

j_gene: TRBJ2-1
abundance: -
d_gene: -
v_gene: TRBV11-2
CDR3aa: CASSSWEVDYNEQFF
CDR3nt: TGTGCCAGCAGCTCCTGGGAGGTGGACTACAATGAGCAGTTCTTC

j_gene: TRBJ2-5
abundance: -
d_gene: -
v_gene: TRBV6-1
CDR3aa: CASSSDSAETQYF
CDR3nt: TGTGCCAGCAGTTCCGATAGCGCAGAGACCCAGTACTTC

j_gene: TRBJ2-2
abundance: -
d_gene: -
v_gene: TRBV7-9
CDR3aa: CASSQQTVTGELFF
CDR3nt: TGTGCCAGCAGCCAACAGACAGTCACCGGGGAGCTGTTTTTT

j_gene: TRBJ2-3
abundance: -
d_gene: TRBD1
v_gene: TRBV2
CDR3aa: CASRVGGSTDTQYF
CDR3nt: TGTGCCAGCAGAGTAGGGGGCAGCACAGATACGCAGTATTTT

j_gene: TRBJ2-1
abundance: few
d_gene: -
v_gene: TRBV7-8
CDR3aa: CASSFYTGNEQFF
CDR3nt: TGTGCCAGCAGCTTCTACACCGGGAATGAGCAGTTCTTC

j_gene: TRBJ2-3
abundance: -
d_gene: -
v_gene: TRBV7-9
CDR3aa: CASNHREGYTQYF
CDR3nt: TGTGCCAGCAACCACAGGGAAGGTTATACGCAGTATTTT

j_gene: TRBJ1-2
abundance: few
d_gene: -
v_gene: TRBV7-2
CDR3aa: CASSSPDRANYGYTF
CDR3nt: TGTGCCAGCAGCTCCCCGGACAGAGCTAACTATGGCTACACCTTC

j_gene: TRBJ2-1
abundance: -
d_gene: -
v_gene: TRBV7-6
CDR3aa: CASSWTSGLYNEQFF
CDR3nt: TGTGCCAGCAGCTGGACTTCGGGGCTGTACAATGAGCAGTTCTTC

j_gene: TRBJ1-1
abundance: -
d_gene: TRBD1
v_gene: TRBV7-2
CDR3aa: CASSPPGGTGGVRNTEAFF
CDR3nt: TGTGCCAGCTCACCCCCGGGCGGGACAGGGGGCGTGAGGAACACTGAAGCTTTCTTT

j_gene: TRBJ2-2
abundance: -
d_gene: -
v_gene: TRBV4-1
CDR3aa: CASSKGMGPTGELFF
CDR3nt: TGCGCCAGCAGCAAGGGAATGGGACCTACCGGGGAGCTGTTTTTT

j_gene: TRBJ2-3
abundance: few
d_gene: -
v_gene: TRBV4-3
CDR3aa: CASRDFGTDTQYF
CDR3nt: TGCGCCAGCCGGGACTTCGGGACAGATACGCAGTATTTT

j_gene: TRBJ1-1
abundance: -
d_gene: -
v_gene: TRBV5-4
CDR3aa: CASSWGGRGAFF
CDR3nt: TGTGCCAGCAGCTGGGGGGGTAGAGGAGCTTTCTTT

j_gene: TRBJ1-5
abundance: few
d_gene: -
v_gene: TRBV7-6
CDR3aa: CASSLSVWRQPQHF
CDR3nt: TGTGCCAGCAGTTTGTCCGTTTGGCGACAGCCCCAGCATTTT